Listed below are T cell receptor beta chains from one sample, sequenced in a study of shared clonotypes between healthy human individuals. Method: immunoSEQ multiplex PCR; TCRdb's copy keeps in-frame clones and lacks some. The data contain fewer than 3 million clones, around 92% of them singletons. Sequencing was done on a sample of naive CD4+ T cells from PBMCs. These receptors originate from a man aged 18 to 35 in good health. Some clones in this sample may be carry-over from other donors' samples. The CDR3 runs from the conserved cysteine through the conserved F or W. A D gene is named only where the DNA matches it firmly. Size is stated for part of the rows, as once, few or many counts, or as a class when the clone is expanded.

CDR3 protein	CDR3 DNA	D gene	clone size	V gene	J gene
CASSVGDRGNSPLHF	TGCGCCAGCAGCGTAGGGGACAGGGGGAATTCACCCCTCCACTTT	TRBD1	NA	TRBV5-1	TRBJ1-6
CASSQGLRGNGYTF	TGCGCCAGCAGCCAGGGGTTGAGGGGGAATGGCTACACCTTC	NA	NA	TRBV5-1	TRBJ1-2
CASSLDRVAYEQYF	TGTGCCAGCAGCTTAGACAGGGTCGCCTACGAGCAGTACTTC	NA	NA	TRBV7-2	TRBJ2-7
CASSLAPGLAQTYEQYF	TGTGCCAGCAGCTTAGCCCCCGGACTAGCGCAAACCTACGAGCAGTACTTC	TRBD2	NA	TRBV7-8	TRBJ2-7
CASSPTGSWTEAFF	TGTGCCAGCTCACCCACAGGGAGTTGGACTGAAGCTTTCTTT	NA	few	TRBV18	TRBJ1-1
CASSLFSVTSGKSYEQYF	TGTGCCAGCAGTTTATTTTCCGTGACTAGCGGGAAATCCTACGAGCAGTACTTC	TRBD2	NA	TRBV27	TRBJ2-7
CASSLSYQGADGYTF	TGTGCCAGCAGTCTATCGTATCAGGGGGCGGATGGCTACACCTTC	TRBD1	NA	TRBV28	TRBJ1-2
CASSLWGLAGGITDTQYF	TGTGCCAGCAGTTTATGGGGACTAGCGGGGGGGATCACAGATACGCAGTATTTT	TRBD2	NA	TRBV28	TRBJ2-3
CASSIAGQETQYF	TGTGCCAGTAGTATAGCGGGGCAAGAGACCCAGTACTTC	NA	NA	TRBV19	TRBJ2-5
CSVVDRGGQPQHF	TGCAGCGTTGTTGACAGGGGAGGTCAGCCCCAGCATTTT	TRBD1	few	TRBV29-1	TRBJ1-5
CASSLSGSGNEQFF	TGCGCCAGCAGCTTGTCAGGGTCTGGGAATGAGCAGTTCTTC	NA	NA	TRBV5-1	TRBJ2-1
CAWGRGLAATGELFF	TGTGCCTGGGGCAGGGGACTAGCGGCCACCGGGGAGCTGTTTTTT	TRBD2	NA	TRBV30	TRBJ2-2
CASSEEAGGSEQYF	TGTGCCAGCAGTGAGGAGGCAGGGGGAAGCGAGCAGTACTTC	TRBD1	NA	TRBV2	TRBJ2-7
CASSSPGVLLNTEAFF	TGTGCCAGCAGTTCCCCGGGGGTTCTACTGAACACTGAAGCTTTCTTT	NA	NA	TRBV6-5	TRBJ1-1
CASSREGTSLYNEQFF	TGCGCCAGCAGCCGAGAGGGGACTAGCCTTTACAATGAGCAGTTCTTC	TRBD2	once	TRBV4-1	TRBJ2-1
CASRKLTPNTGELFF	TGTGCCAGCCGAAAGCTCACTCCTAACACCGGGGAGCTGTTTTTT	NA	NA	TRBV7-9	TRBJ2-2
CASSDQGLDEQFF	TGTGCCAGCAGTGACCAAGGGCTGGATGAGCAGTTCTTC	NA	NA	TRBV6-4	TRBJ2-1
CASSQLAGGGPGETQYF	TGTGCCAGCAGCCAATTAGCGGGAGGGGGACCCGGGGAGACCCAGTACTTC	TRBD2	once	TRBV4-2	TRBJ2-5
CASSLFGTGGKVGNQPQHF	TGTGCCAGCAGTTTATTTGGGACAGGGGGTAAAGTTGGCAATCAGCCCCAGCATTTT	TRBD1	NA	TRBV28	TRBJ1-5
CASTHGSGKSTDTQYF	TGCGCCAGCACCCACGGTTCGGGAAAAAGCACAGATACGCAGTATTTT	NA	NA	TRBV5-1	TRBJ2-3
CASSLVFSADNEQFF	TGTGCCAGCAGCTTAGTGTTTAGCGCTGACAATGAGCAGTTCTTC	NA	NA	TRBV7-2	TRBJ2-1
CASSLGGSGNTIYF	TGTGCCAGCAGCTTAGGGGGATCTGGAAACACCATATATTTT	NA	NA	TRBV7-6	TRBJ1-3
CASSVGLVGYEQYF	TGTGCCAGCAGCGTGGGACTAGTTGGCTACGAGCAGTACTTC	TRBD2	NA	TRBV5-4	TRBJ2-7
CASSQSFTDTQYF	TGCGCCAGCAGCCAGTCGTTCACAGATACGCAGTATTTT	NA	NA	TRBV4-3	TRBJ2-3
CASSSATSGSDTQYF	TGTGCCAGCAGCTCCGCGACTAGCGGCTCAGATACGCAGTATTTT	TRBD2	NA	TRBV7-9	TRBJ2-3
CAIPKPQGIQDIQYF	TGTGCCATCCCTAAACCCCAGGGGATTCAAGACATTCAGTACTTC	NA	once	TRBV19	TRBJ2-4
CASGVAGGVADTQYF	TGCGCCAGCGGGGTAGCGGGAGGGGTCGCAGATACGCAGTATTTT	TRBD2	NA	TRBV5-1	TRBJ2-3
CASSFERADYNEQFF	TGTGCCAGCAGCTTCGAGCGGGCCGACTACAATGAGCAGTTCTTC	NA	NA	TRBV6-1	TRBJ2-1
CASSYSGTEGNTIYF	TGTGCCAGCAGTTACTCTGGAACAGAAGGAAACACCATATATTTT	NA	NA	TRBV6-5	TRBJ1-3
CASSLEGVNTGELFF	TGCGCCAGCAGCTTGGAGGGGGTTAACACCGGGGAGCTGTTTTTT	NA	NA	TRBV5-1	TRBJ2-2
CASSPGHVISGNTIYF	TGCGCCAGCAGCCCGGGACACGTTATCTCTGGAAACACCATATATTTT	NA	NA	TRBV5-1	TRBJ1-3
CASSLRGTGANVLTF	TGCGCCAGCAGCTTGCGGGGTACTGGGGCCAACGTCCTGACTTTC	NA	NA	TRBV5-1	TRBJ2-6
CASSVVGNQPQHF	TGTGCCAGCAGTGTTGTCGGCAATCAGCCCCAGCATTTT	NA	NA	TRBV25-1	TRBJ1-5